The 16 T cell receptor beta chains given below trace back to one sample, sequenced in a study of early stage breast cancer tumors. The protocol was immunoSEQ multiplex PCR, while the TCRdb copy is restricted to in-frame clones and leaves out a portion. The data show 5,000 to 6,500 clones, around 67% seen once. Sequencing input: normal breast tissue next to the tumor. The source is a person aged 35-50 years with breast cancer.

This clone showed up just a few times. Relative to the germline gene, one junction end is altered; a read error may explain this. The chain has TRBV4-2 and TRBJ2-7; D perhaps matches TRBD2 (5 bases). From germline, CDR1 is LGHNA and CDR2 YNFKEQ. This CDR3 has 15 amino acids. The CDR3 bases are TGTGCCAGCAGCCAAGATGCGTGGCGGGCCTATGAGCAGTACTTC. This sequence encodes CASSQDAWRAYEQYF.

This clone has only a few counts. The rearrangement uses TRBV7-9 and TRBJ2-1; D perhaps matches TRBD2 (6 bases). The CDR3 spans 19 residues. The germline V gene has CDR1 SEHNR and CDR2 FQNEAQ (reference sequence). The V and J ends lost 3 bases and 6 bases respectively, with 27 bases between them. The CDR3 sequence is CASSFRVNSGLAPSNEQFF. The DNA for the CDR3 is TGTGCCAGCAGCTTTCGGGTCAACAGCGGGCTAGCCCCAAGCAATGAGCAGTTCTTC.

This chain links TRBV13 with TRBJ2-1; 8 positions match TRBD1. The CDR3 runs 17 residues. The germline CDR1 and CDR2 sequences are PRHDT and FYEKMQ (reference sequence). V lost 5 bases, J lost 4 bases, and 13 bases stayed unmatched. The CDR3 DNA reads TGTGCCAGCAGCACCGCAGGGGGCGCTGGGTCGTACAATGAGCAGTTCTTC. Amino acids: CASSTAGGAGSYNEQFF.

V is TRBV5-6 and J is TRBJ2-7, with TRBD1 matching over 9 bases. V was clipped by 4 bases and J by 3 bases; unmatched bases: 11. The length of the CDR3 is 16 residues. Germline CDR1 and CDR2: SGHDT and YYEEEE. The CDR3 bases are TGTGCCAGCAGCCTTTTCGGGACAGGGTTCTTCTACGAGCAGTACTTC. Encoded protein: CASSLFGTGFFYEQYF.

The chain combines TRBV5-1 with TRBJ2-5; D not certain. V lost 0 bases, J lost 0 bases, and 12 bases lay in between. CDR3 size: 16 residues. Germline V gene sequence: CDR1 SGHRS, CDR2 YFSETQ. CDR3 in DNA: TGCGCCAGCAGCTTGGCCTCCCCAAGGTACCAAGAGACCCAGTACTTC. It is translated as CASSLASPRYQETQYF.

The chain has TRBV30 and TRBJ2-5; the match to TRBD2 covers 13 bases. Germline CDR1 is GTSNPN and CDR2 is SVGIG (reference sequence). The trim removed 0 bases at V and 5 bases at J, leaving 6 bases unmatched. The CDR3 is made up of 16 amino acids. The CDR3 nucleotides read TGTGCCTGGAGTGTTTGGACTAGCGGGAGTTCGGAGACCCAGTACTTC. Amino acid sequence: CAWSVWTSGSSETQYF.

The chain uses TRBV7-9 and TRBJ2-3; TRBD1 matches at 9 bases. This CDR3 has 17 residues. The V gene end was trimmed by 4 bases and the J gene end by 6 bases; junction bases not matched to a gene: 14. Germline V gene sequence: CDR1 SEHNR, CDR2 FQNEAQ (reference sequence). CDR3 nucleotides: TGTGCCAGCAGCTCCGAATACCAAGGACAGGGGCACGATACGCAGTATTTT. As protein: CASSSEYQGQGHDTQYF.

The chain couples TRBV6-5 to TRBJ1-2; D unresolved. This CDR3 comprises 12 residues. The V gene lost 0 bases and the J gene lost 5 bases, with 4 bases spanning the gap. Per the germline V gene, CDR1 is MNHEY and CDR2 is SVGAGI. This CDR3 reads CASSYSGYGYTF. As DNA, the CDR3 is TGTGCCAGCAGTTACTCTGGATATGGCTACACCTTC.

The gene calls are TRBV11-2 and TRBJ2-1, with D hard to call. CDR1 and CDR2 from the germline V gene are SGHAT and FQNNGV. This CDR3 region has 15 residues. V lost 0 bases, J lost 2 bases, and 8 bases lay in between. Written as DNA, the CDR3 is TGTGCCAGCAGCTTAGAACCAGGCACCTACAATGAGCAGTTCTTC. Translating it yields CASSLEPGTYNEQFF.

This clone came up once. The rearrangement links TRBV19 to TRBJ2-5; 7 bases line up with TRBD2. Trimming cost V 7 bases and J 4 bases; bases outside gene matches: 3. Germline CDR1 is LNHDA and CDR2 is SQIVND (reference sequence). CDR3 size: 12 residues. The CDR3 loop reads CASTPGGETQYF. The CDR3 coding sequence is TGTGCCAGTACCCCGGGGGGAGAGACCCAGTACTTC.

CDR3 DNA: TGTGCCAGCAGCTTAGGTTCCGGTGGGAGGGACTCGATCTCCTACGAGCAGTACTTC. Translating gives CASSLGSGGRDSISYEQYF. The rearrangement joins TRBV7-9 to TRBJ2-7; TRBD2 agrees at 7 bases. Trimming at V came to 1 base and at J to 0 bases, leaving 15 bases not matched to a gene. The CDR3 length is 19 residues. CDR1 and CDR2 from the germline V gene are SEHNR and FQNEAQ (reference sequence).

The V gene is TRBV11-2, the J gene TRBJ2-7, with 7 bases identical to TRBD2. Losses at the gene ends were 0 bases for V and 3 bases for J; bases not matched to a gene: 8. This CDR3 region has 16 residues. Germline values: CDR1 SGHAT, CDR2 FQNNGV. CDR3 loop: CASSLDGALAYYEQYF. The CDR3 bases are TGTGCCAGCAGCTTAGATGGGGCACTAGCGTACTACGAGCAGTACTTC.

The rearrangement uses TRBV7-2 and TRBJ2-7; no clear D. There are 13 residues in the CDR3. Germline V gene lookup returns CDR1 SGHTA and CDR2 FQGNSA. V was pared by 5 bases and J by 0 bases, with 8 bases between. The CDR3 spells CASSATYSYEQYF. The DNA for the CDR3 is TGTGCCAGCAGCGCGACCTACTCCTACGAGCAGTACTTC.

This clone came up a few times. J is TRBJ2-1 and V is TRBV19, with 14 bases that match TRBD2. The trim removed 4 bases at V and 4 bases at J, leaving 6 bases unmatched. Per germline, CDR1 LNHDA and CDR2 SQIVND (reference sequence). This CDR3 contains 17 residues. The CDR3: CASSTGTSGRGYNEQFF. CDR3 sequence (DNA): TGTGCCAGTAGTACCGGGACTAGCGGGAGAGGATACAATGAGCAGTTCTTC.

This clone showed up just once. This chain connects TRBV11-2 to TRBJ2-5; no definite D call. The CDR3 totals 15 residues. With 1 base removed from V and 4 bases from J, the gap between germline ends came to 13 bases. Germline V lookup: CDR1 SGHAT, CDR2 FQNNGV. CDR3 DNA sequence: TGTGCCAGCAGCTTAGTTTCGGGCCGTGCAGAGACCCAGTACTTC. Translated, it gives CASSLVSGRAETQYF.

This clone was counted between two and nine times. The chain joins TRBV9 to TRBJ1-2, with D uncertain. Germline CDR1 is SGDLS and CDR2 is YYNGEE. V lost 0 bases and J lost 2, with 5 bases in between. The CDR3 is made up of 13 amino acids. CDR3 residues: CASSVAGNYGYTF. The CDR3 nucleotides are TGTGCCAGCAGCGTAGCCGGGAACTATGGCTACACCTTC.